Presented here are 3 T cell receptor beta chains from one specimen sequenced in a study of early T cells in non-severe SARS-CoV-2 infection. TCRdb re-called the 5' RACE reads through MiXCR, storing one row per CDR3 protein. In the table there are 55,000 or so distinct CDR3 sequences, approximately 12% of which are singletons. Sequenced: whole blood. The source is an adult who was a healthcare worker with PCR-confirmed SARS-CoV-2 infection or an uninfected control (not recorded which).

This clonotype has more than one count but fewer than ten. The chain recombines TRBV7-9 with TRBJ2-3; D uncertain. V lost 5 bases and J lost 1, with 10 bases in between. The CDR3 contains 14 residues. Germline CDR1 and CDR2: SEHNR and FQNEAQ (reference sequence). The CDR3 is CASSTQWRTDTQYF. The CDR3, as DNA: TGTGCCAGCAGCACCCAATGGCGCACAGATACGCAGTATTTT.

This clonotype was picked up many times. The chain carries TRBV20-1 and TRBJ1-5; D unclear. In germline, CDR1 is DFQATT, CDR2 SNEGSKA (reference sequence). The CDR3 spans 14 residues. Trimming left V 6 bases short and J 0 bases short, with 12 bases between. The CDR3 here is CSARQTVSNQPQHF. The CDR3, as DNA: TGCAGTGCCCGCCAGACGGTTAGCAATCAGCCCCAGCATTTT.

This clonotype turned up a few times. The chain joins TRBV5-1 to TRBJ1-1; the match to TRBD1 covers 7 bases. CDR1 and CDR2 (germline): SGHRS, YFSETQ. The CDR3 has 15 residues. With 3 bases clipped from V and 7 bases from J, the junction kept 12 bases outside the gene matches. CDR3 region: CASSSGDRDSIEAFF. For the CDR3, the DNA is TGCGCCAGCAGCTCGGGTGACAGGGACTCTATTGAAGCTTTCTTT.